This T cell receptor (beta chain) was observed in a study of shared clonotypes between healthy human individuals. This clone was detected only a few times. The repertoire was sequenced with immunoSEQ multiplex PCR; TCRdb's copy has only in-frame clones and lacks some. The sample yields 300,000 to 400,000 clones, more than 60% seen once. Trimming at V came to 0 bases and at J to 7 bases, leaving 7 bases not matched to a gene. The CDR3 spans 15 residues. Germline lookup yields CDR1 SGHVS and CDR2 FNYEAQ. Donors, healthy HIV-negative adults, lacked recent acute infections or vaccinations. The receptor's source is a man under 40 in good health. The sequenced material came from memory CD4+ T cells sorted from blood. Stated subset: CD45RA-negative fraction. The chain couples TRBV7-6 to TRBJ2-5; 8 bases are shared with TRBD2. The CDR3 spells CASSLASGGPVTQYF. Here the CDR3 DNA reads TGTGCCAGCAGCTTAGCGTCGGGAGGGCCGGTGACCCAGTACTTC. Looking up the rest from reference TRBV7-6 and TRBJ2-5 gives the full variable domain: GAGVSQSPRYKVTKRGQDVALRCDPISGHVSLYWYRQALGQGPEFLTYFNYEAQQDKSGLPNDRFSAERPEGSISTLTIQRTEQRDSAMYRCASSLASGGPVTQYFGPGTRLLVL.